Listed here is a single T cell receptor beta chain. As yet, its antigen is unknown. Germline V gives CDR1 SGHVS, CDR2 FNYEAQ. The CDR3 length is 13 residues. V lost 5 bases to trimming and J lost 2 bases, with 9 bases between them. The data originate from a study of shared clonotypes between healthy human individuals. Study results and caveats: How much donors shared clonotypes was expected to be affected by sequencing depth.

How the authors handled the data: Without quality scores, immunoSEQ junctional reads could not be filtered like full-length reads. The method was immunoSEQ multiplex PCR; TCRdb's version includes in-frame clones alone and lacks a portion of them. D and trimming were read from the DNA, whereas the V and J calls and clone size are those reported in that table. The sample lists 730,000 or so clones; approximately 75% were seen once. The sequence came from a woman aged 25 to 39 in good health. The chain is built from TRBV7-6 and TRBJ2-5; D may be TRBD2 (6 bases). What was sequenced was memory CD4+ T cells sorted from blood. This sample's subset: CD45RA-negative fraction. The CDR3 spells CASSPGLQETQYF. In nucleotides, the CDR3 is TGTGCCAGCAGCCCGGGACTTCAAGAGACCCAGTACTTC. The full variable domain, completed using reference TRBV7-6 and TRBJ2-5, is GAGVSQSPRYKVTKRGQDVALRCDPISGHVSLYWYRQALGQGPEFLTYFNYEAQQDKSGLPNDRFSAERPEGSISTLTIQRTEQRDSAMYRCASSPGLQETQYFGPGTRLLVL.